This TCR beta chain was identified during a study of blood T cell repertoires in COVID-19. In the study overall: Sources were T cells, B-cell-depleted T cells, or PBMCs; the material itself was cDNA or gDNA.

The CDR3 totals 16 residues. Trimming removed 0 bases at V and 1 base at J, with 10 bases between. Germline-derived CDR1 and CDR2 are KGHDR and SFDVKD. The table came from immunoSEQ multiplex PCR; TCRdb's copy has only in-frame clones and leaves some out. The profile shows about 480,000 clones, roughly 89% of them singletons. The rearrangement links TRBV24-1 to TRBJ2-3, with D possibly being TRBD2 (6 bases). This TCR was recovered from a man aged 18 to 29 with COVID-19, enrolled during active disease. Input material: peripheral blood. The CDR3 sequence: CATSDLASGRTDTQYF. CDR3 DNA: TGTGCCACCAGTGATTTGGCCAGCGGGCGCACAGATACGCAGTATTTT.